This T cell receptor delta chain was captured by sequencing in a study of γδ T cells in repeated Plasmodium falciparum infection. Looking at the study overall: Malian repertoires were sampled cross-sectionally without transmission and longitudinally through febrile malaria.

Germline V CDR1 and CDR2: GEAIGNYY, EKD. The CDR3 length is 21 residues. V lost 0 bases, J lost 1 base, and 19 bases stayed unmatched. Both TRG and TRD chains were sequenced from each sorted sample. TCRdb re-called the multiplex PCR reads using CATT. The sample records 70,000 to 95,000 delta-chain clones, over 1.1% being singletons. This clone was seen only a few times. A far more abundant clone sits one base away, making this likely a read error. This CDR3 is also generated by other DNA sequences in the sample. Flow sorting of PBMC yielded separate Vgamma9/Vdelta2+ and Vdelta2-negative gammadelta T cell populations for bulk repertoire analysis.

The sample taken for sequencing was gamma-delta T cells from blood. J is TRDJ2 and V is TRDV2; 7 bases line up with TRDD3. The TCR comes from a pool of human donors (malaria-infected and uninfected, not separated). As DNA, the CDR3 is TGTGCCTGTGACACCTTCCTTGATTGGGGGACAAGGGCCTATTTGACAGCACAACTCTTCTTT. Translation: CACDTFLDWGTRAYLTAQLFF.